These 8 T cell receptor beta chains came from one sample sequenced in a study of vaccination effects on CD4 cells after COVID-19. Sequencing used immunoSEQ multiplex PCR; TCRdb keeps in-frame clones, though not all of them. Counted here are more than 35,000 clones, around 70% occurring once; the ten biggest clones make up roughly a tenth. Isolation of CD4+ T cells took place after more than 9 days of culture. As their vaccination, participants received two doses of either BNT162b2 or mRNA-1273. The antigens these receptors bind are not known. The sample in question was CD4+ T cells from PBMCs cultured without peptide, obtained after COVID-19 vaccination. The receptors originated from a human donor who received a COVID-19 vaccine.

The chain carries TRBV4-1 and TRBJ1-3; D is undetermined. Trimming stripped 0 bases from V and 0 bases from J, with 9 bases between. CDR1 and CDR2 from the germline V gene are MGHRA and YSYEKL. This CDR3 comprises 16 residues. The CDR3 DNA reads as TGCGCCAGCAGCCAAGAGGTATCGCACTCTGGAAACACCATATATTTT. Encoded protein: CASSQEVSHSGNTIYF.

The gene calls are TRBV24-1 and TRBJ2-3; D is perhaps TRBD2 (6 bases). The CDR3 spans 13 residues. Germline CDR1 KGHDR, CDR2 SFDVKD. V was clipped by 8 bases and J by 2 bases, with 10 bases between them. In DNA form, the CDR3 reads TGTGCCACCAATAGCGGAACCACAGATACGCAGTATTTT. Residues: CATNSGTTDTQYF.

This clone was seen only once. The rearrangement joins TRBV2 to TRBJ2-3; the D gene is possibly TRBD2 (6 bases). Germline CDR1 reads SNHLY; CDR2 reads FYNNEI. V was trimmed by 4 bases and J by 2 bases, leaving 16 bases between them. The CDR3 runs 16 residues. CDR3 DNA: TGTGCCAGCAGTGTCTCGGCGGGGAAGCTCACAGATACGCAGTATTTT. Protein product: CASSVSAGKLTDTQYF.

This chain links TRBV18 with TRBJ1-2; a possible D gene is TRBD1 (6 bases). Germline CDR1 reads KGHSH; CDR2 reads LQKENI. This CDR3 spans 14 amino acids. Trimming took 3 bases from V and 8 from J, leaving 16 bases between them. The CDR3 DNA is TGTGCCAGCTCACCCAATGGGGGCCATAGCGGCTACACCTTC. Its translation is CASSPNGGHSGYTF.

The chain recombines TRBV3-1 (or the pseudogene TRBV3-2) with TRBJ2-5; 11 positions agree with TRBD2. Germline loops: CDR1 LGHDT, CDR2 YNNKEL (reference sequence). The CDR3 totals 15 residues. V shed 0 bases and J 5 bases; nucleotides not matched to a gene: 2. The CDR3: CASSQDWTSGETQYF. DNA of the CDR3: TGTGCCAGCAGCCAAGACTGGACTAGCGGGGAGACCCAGTACTTC.

The chain joins TRBV25-1 to TRBJ1-6; the D is unclear. This CDR3 region has 13 residues. V lost 4 bases, J lost 5 bases, and 6 bases lay in between. Germline V lookup: CDR1 MGHDK, CDR2 SYGVNS. The CDR3 nucleotides read TGTGCCAGCAGTGGTTGGAATAATTCACCCCTCCACTTT. As protein: CASSGWNNSPLHF.

The chain couples TRBV5-4 to TRBJ2-7; D is uncertain. Trimming took 3 bases from V and 6 from J, leaving 16 bases between them. This CDR3 has 14 amino acids. Per the germline V gene, CDR1 is SGHNT and CDR2 is YYREEE (reference sequence). CDR3 residues: CASSSGGPAAEQYF. The CDR3 DNA is TGTGCCAGCAGCTCGGGTGGGCCGGCGGCCGAGCAGTACTTC.

This chain uses TRBV10-3 with TRBJ1-2, with 10 bases that match TRBD1. After removal of 8 bases from V and 2 bases from J, the junction contained 8 bases not matched to a gene. This CDR3 is 15 amino acids long. Germline V gene sequence: CDR1 ENHRY, CDR2 SYGVKD. The CDR3 DNA reads as TGTGCCATCCGGGACAGGGGCTTGACGAACTATGGCTACACCTTC. Residues: CAIRDRGLTNYGYTF.